This is a list of T cell receptor beta chains from one sample in a study of blood T cells in healthy people across ages. TCRdb re-analysed the 5' RACE reads in MiXCR, keeping a single row per CDR3 protein. The sample carries around 900,000 distinct CDR3 sequences, under 30% recorded once. The sequencing sample was made of blood. These receptors originate from a woman over 75 in good health. CDR3s include the opening cysteine and the closing phenylalanine or tryptophan. Each record gives: clone size, J gene, V gene, D gene, CDR3 DNA, CDR3 protein. The D gene is left open where the match is weak. Part of the rows lack a size; the others show once, few, many or a class for expanded clones.

clone size: few
J gene: TRBJ2-7
V gene: TRBV27
D gene: TRBD2
CDR3 DNA: TGTGCCAGCAGGGGACTAGCGGGGGGCCTGTACGAGCAGTACTTC
CDR3 protein: CASRGLAGGLYEQYF

clone size: few
J gene: TRBJ1-1
V gene: TRBV2
D gene: -
CDR3 DNA: TGTGCCAGCATGCGGCTCATGAACACTGAAGCTTTCTTT
CDR3 protein: CASMRLMNTEAFF

clone size: many
J gene: TRBJ1-6
V gene: TRBV20-1
D gene: -
CDR3 DNA: TGCAGTGCTATGGGCCAGACCTATAATTCACCCCTCCACTTT
CDR3 protein: CSAMGQTYNSPLHF

clone size: few
J gene: TRBJ1-6
V gene: TRBV28
D gene: -
CDR3 DNA: TGTGCCAGCAGTCTACAGGGCACCTCCTATAATTCACCCCTCCACTTT
CDR3 protein: CASSLQGTSYNSPLHF

clone size: -
J gene: TRBJ2-3
V gene: TRBV12-3/TRBV12-4
D gene: -
CDR3 DNA: TGTGCCAGCAGTTTAGTGGGAAAAGATACGCAGTATTTT
CDR3 protein: CASSLVGKDTQYF

clone size: -
J gene: TRBJ1-2
V gene: TRBV6-5
D gene: -
CDR3 DNA: TGTGCCAGCAGTTACGACGAAAATTTCGCTAACTATGGCTACACCTTC
CDR3 protein: CASSYDENFANYGYTF

clone size: many
J gene: TRBJ2-1
V gene: TRBV10-2
D gene: -
CDR3 DNA: TGCGCCAGCGGCCGACCCGACAATGAGCAGTTCTTC
CDR3 protein: CASGRPDNEQFF

clone size: -
J gene: TRBJ1-5
V gene: TRBV5-5
D gene: TRBD1
CDR3 DNA: TGTGCCAGCAGCGAGGACAGGGCAGATCAGCCCCAGCATTTT
CDR3 protein: CASSEDRADQPQHF

clone size: -
J gene: TRBJ2-2
V gene: TRBV7-2
D gene: -
CDR3 DNA: TGTGCCAGCAGCTTAGGGGGGGCGAGGCACACCGGGGAGCTGTTTTTT
CDR3 protein: CASSLGGARHTGELFF

clone size: many
J gene: TRBJ1-2
V gene: TRBV6-2/TRBV6-3
D gene: -
CDR3 DNA: TGTGCCAGCTTCCGGGGGTACTATGGCTACACCTTC
CDR3 protein: CASFRGYYGYTF

clone size: many
J gene: TRBJ1-1
V gene: TRBV5-5
D gene: TRBD1
CDR3 DNA: TGTGCCAGCACCCAGGGACAGGTGAACACTGAAGCTTTCTTT
CDR3 protein: CASTQGQVNTEAFF